This paragraph covers one TCR beta chain sequence. Its specificity is not known. The data originate from a study of T cell responses to AZD1222 COVID-19 vaccine. Study conclusions and caveats: Increases in Spike-specific TCR breadth and depth were seen after two AZD1222 doses. Repertoire sampling occurred only after the peak T cell response. A reported finding is that nearly half of spike-specific TCRs target unmutated variant regions.

V lost 0 bases and J 8 bases, leaving 7 bases between the germline ends. Germline CDR1 GTSNPN, CDR2 SVGIG (reference sequence). This CDR3 contains 11 residues. The assay was immunoSEQ multiplex PCR, and TCRdb's table has in-frame clones only and misses some. The sample carries about 100,000 clones, roughly 90% recorded once. The source of this sequence is an adult in good health. This chain connects TRBV30 to TRBJ1-2, with a possible D match to TRBD1 (6 bases). The source material was peripheral blood, sampled on day 0 of AZD1222 vaccination. Here the CDR3 reads CAWSVGGGYTF. The CDR3 DNA is TGTGCCTGGAGTGTAGGGGGGGGCTACACCTTC.